This TCR beta chain was captured by sequencing in a study of T cell responses to AZD1222 COVID-19 vaccine. General observations from the study: Baseline seropositivity characterized only 5 or 6 AZD1222 recipients. Donor demographics were predominantly white British with a female majority; clonal diversity may be underestimated. Nearly half of the spike-specific TCRs reportedly recognize variant regions that carry no mutations.

V lost 6 bases, J lost 6 bases, and 9 bases lay in between. Germline V gene data show CDR1 as MNHEY and CDR2 as SVGEGT. The CDR3 is 12 residues long. The data were produced by immunoSEQ multiplex PCR, yet TCRdb's version contains in-frame clones alone and is incomplete. This table holds approximately 74,000 clones, 70% to 85% found once. This clone was picked up a small number of times. What it binds is not known. Other DNA sequences of this sample code for an identical CDR3. This sequence joins TRBV6-2 or TRBV6-3 and TRBJ1-3; D ambiguous. The sequence derives from an adult in good health. The sample in question was peripheral blood, obtained on day 0 of AZD1222 vaccination. The CDR3 protein is CASSPDENTIYF. CDR3 DNA: TGTGCCAGCAGCCCGGACGAAAACACCATATATTTT.